This T cell receptor (beta chain) stems from a study of T cells in Graves' hyperthyroidism and ophthalmopathy. This clonotype was picked up many times. No antigen is known for it. The germline gene is not matched at one end of the junction; a read error may be the cause. TCR beta CDR3 regions were amplified from RNA transcripts. First-round RT-PCR targeting the TCR CDR3 was performed with the HTBI primer set. TCRdb processed the multiplex PCR reads anew with MiXCR; each CDR3 protein has one entry. The table lists just over 550,000 distinct CDR3 sequences, about 45% of them singletons. Study-wide findings and caveats: In the blood, most expanded thyroid clonotypes above 0.001 appeared as well. A 13 V-J signature model discriminated ophthalmopathy versus stable hyperthyroidism.

The study excluded patients with uncontrolled infection, other autoimmune disease, pregnancy or lactation. The germline gives CDR1 SNHLY, CDR2 FYNNEI. The CDR3 is made up of 14 amino acids. Sequencing used peripheral blood or thyroid tissue (not recorded which). This sequence joins TRBV2 and TRBJ1-3; the D is unclear. The source is a woman aged 18-29 years with Graves' hyperthyroidism. The CDR3 sequence: CASREDGSGNTIYF. As DNA, the CDR3 is TGTGCCAGCAGAGAAGACGGCTCTGGAAACACCATATATTTT.